This T cell receptor beta chain was observed in a study of blood T cell repertoires in COVID-19. For the study at large: The study drew acute and convalescent COVID-19 samples from the United States, Italy and Spain. PBMCs, B-cell-depleted T cells, or T cells were the source of the cDNA or gDNA that made up the material.

Trimming took 4 bases from V and 3 from J, leaving 7 bases between them. The CDR3 runs to 12 residues. CDR1 is MNHNY and CDR2 is SVGAGI in the germline V gene (reference sequence). Original processing notes: Amplifying reference gene primers gave estimates of nucleated cell counts. Using immunoSEQ multiplex PCR, the repertoire was profiled, and TCRdb retains in-frame clones only, with some absent. V and J calls and clone size are copied from that table; D and trimming were computed from the DNA. The table has 150,000 to 200,000 clones, 88% seen once. The clonotype was recovered from a human donor in a cohort sampled during active COVID-19. Sequenced: peripheral blood. The chain combines TRBV6-6 with TRBJ2-7; possible D gene TRBD1, 5 bases. This CDR3 is CASSSQVYEQYF. The CDR3 region has the DNA TGTGCCAGCAGTTCACAGGTCTACGAGCAGTACTTC.